Detailed here is one T cell receptor (beta chain). The repertoire was sequenced with immunoSEQ multiplex PCR; TCRdb's copy has only in-frame clones and lacks some. The table lists 250,000 to 300,000 clones, less than 90% of them singletons. These data are taken from a study of blood T cell repertoires in COVID-19. This clonotype was sampled from a woman aged 25 to 39 with COVID-19, enrolled during active disease. Sequenced: peripheral blood.

The CDR3 reads CASADRGSNQPQHF. The CDR3, as DNA: TGTGCCAGCGCGGACAGGGGTAGCAATCAGCCCCAGCATTTT. V is TRBV27 and J is TRBJ1-5; 9 nucleotides align to TRBD1. CDR1 is MNHEY, CDR2 SMNVEV, per germline (reference sequence). The length of the CDR3 is 14 residues. Trimming at V came to 8 bases and at J to 0 bases, leaving 2 bases not matched to a gene.